The clone carrying this T cell receptor beta chain appeared many times. Antigen: not known. Each CDR3 protein gets one entry after TCRdb re-called the 5' RACE reads with MiXCR. This sample has about 35,000 distinct CDR3 sequences, with 4.5% to 7.5% found just once. This entry belongs to a study of early T cells in non-severe SARS-CoV-2 infection. In the study overall: Sequenced bulk RNA came from whole blood that was unsorted, and chains were unpaired. Broader study findings: VDJdb-based annotation leaned toward anti-spike CD8 responses and missed private and CD4 specificities.

From germline, CDR1 is SEHNR and CDR2 FQNEAQ (reference sequence). The CDR3 totals 13 residues. V shed 5 bases and J shed 10 bases, with 12 bases lying between them. The receptor was isolated from an adult who was a healthcare worker with PCR-confirmed SARS-CoV-2 infection or an uninfected control (not recorded which). Sequenced material: whole blood. The chain joins TRBV7-9 to TRBJ1-6; tentative D call: TRBD1 (5 bases). For the CDR3, the DNA is TGTGCCAGCAGCACCGTGGGGGTATCACCCCTCCACTTT. This translates into CASSTVGVSPLHF.